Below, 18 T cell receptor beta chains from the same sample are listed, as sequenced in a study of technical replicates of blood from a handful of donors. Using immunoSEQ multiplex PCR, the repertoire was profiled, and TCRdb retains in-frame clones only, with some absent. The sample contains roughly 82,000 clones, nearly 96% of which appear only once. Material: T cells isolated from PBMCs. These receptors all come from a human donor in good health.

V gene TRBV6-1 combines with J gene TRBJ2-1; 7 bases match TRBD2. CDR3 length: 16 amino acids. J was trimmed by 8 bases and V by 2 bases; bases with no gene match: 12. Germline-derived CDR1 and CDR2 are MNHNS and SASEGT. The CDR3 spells CASSESPRGSWHEQFF. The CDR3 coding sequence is TGTGCCAGCAGTGAATCTCCTCGCGGGAGTTGGCATGAGCAGTTCTTC.

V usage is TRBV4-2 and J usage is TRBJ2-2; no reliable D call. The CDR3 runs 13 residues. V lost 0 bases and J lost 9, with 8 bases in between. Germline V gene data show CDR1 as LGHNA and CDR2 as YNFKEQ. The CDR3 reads CASSQDRARELFF. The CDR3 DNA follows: TGTGCCAGCAGCCAAGATAGAGCCCGGGAGCTGTTTTTT.

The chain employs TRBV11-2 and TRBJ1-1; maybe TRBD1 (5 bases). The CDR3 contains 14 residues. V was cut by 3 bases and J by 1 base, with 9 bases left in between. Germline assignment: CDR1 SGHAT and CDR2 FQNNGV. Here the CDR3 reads CASSLNDRNTEAFF. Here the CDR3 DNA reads TGTGCCAGCAGCTTGAATGACAGGAACACTGAAGCTTTCTTT.

CDR3 nucleotides: TGCGCCAGCAGCGTCGGGACTAGCGGGGCCAATGAGCAGTTCTTC. Its protein is CASSVGTSGANEQFF. V gene TRBV5-1 combines with J gene TRBJ2-1; 13 nucleotides agree with TRBD2. Germline V gene lookup returns CDR1 SGHRS and CDR2 YFSETQ. Losses at the gene ends were 4 bases for V and 6 bases for J; bases not matched to a gene: 4. The CDR3 is made up of 15 amino acids.

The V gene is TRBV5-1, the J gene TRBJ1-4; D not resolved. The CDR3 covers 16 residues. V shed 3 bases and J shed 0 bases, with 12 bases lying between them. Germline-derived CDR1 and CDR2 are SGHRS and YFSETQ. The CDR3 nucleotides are TGCGCCAGCAGCTCCGGGAGCACCGCAACTAATGAAAAACTGTTTTTT. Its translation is CASSSGSTATNEKLFF.

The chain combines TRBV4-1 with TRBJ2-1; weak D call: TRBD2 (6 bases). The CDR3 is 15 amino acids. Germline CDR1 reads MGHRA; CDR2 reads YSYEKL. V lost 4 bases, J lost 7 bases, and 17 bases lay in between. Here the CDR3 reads CASSLLGEVRNEQFF. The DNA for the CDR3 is TGCGCCAGCAGCCTGTTAGGGGAGGTGCGTAATGAGCAGTTCTTC.

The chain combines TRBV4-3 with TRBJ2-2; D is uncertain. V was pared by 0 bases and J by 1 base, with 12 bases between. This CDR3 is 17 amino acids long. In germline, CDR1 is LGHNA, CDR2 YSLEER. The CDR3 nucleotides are TGCGCCAGCAGCCAAGATTCGAAGGAGAAGAACACCGGGGAGCTGTTTTTT. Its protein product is CASSQDSKEKNTGELFF.

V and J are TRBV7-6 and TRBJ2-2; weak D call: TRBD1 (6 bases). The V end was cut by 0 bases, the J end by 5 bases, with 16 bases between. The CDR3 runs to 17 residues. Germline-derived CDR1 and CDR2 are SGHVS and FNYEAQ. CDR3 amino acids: CASSLALGAGRTGELFF. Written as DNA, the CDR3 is TGTGCCAGCAGCTTAGCGCTGGGGGCAGGGCGGACCGGGGAGCTGTTTTTT.

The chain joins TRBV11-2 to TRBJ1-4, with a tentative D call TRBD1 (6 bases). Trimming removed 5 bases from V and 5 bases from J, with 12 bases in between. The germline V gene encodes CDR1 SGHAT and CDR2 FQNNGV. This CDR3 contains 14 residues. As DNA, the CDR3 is TGTGCCAGCAGCCCGGGGGGCGCGAATGAAAAACTGTTTTTT. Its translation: CASSPGGANEKLFF. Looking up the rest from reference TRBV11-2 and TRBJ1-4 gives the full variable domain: EAGVAQSPRYKIIEKRQSVAFWCNPISGHATLYWYQQILGQGPKLLIQFQNNGVVDDSQLPKDRFSAERLKGVDSTLKIQPAKLEDSAVYLCASSPGGANEKLFFGSGTQLSVL.

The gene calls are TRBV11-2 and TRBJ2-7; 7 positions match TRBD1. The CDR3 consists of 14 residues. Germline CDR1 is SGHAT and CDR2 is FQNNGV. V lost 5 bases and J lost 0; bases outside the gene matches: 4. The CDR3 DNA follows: TGTGCCAGCAGCACTCGGGACAGCTCCTACGAGCAGTACTTC. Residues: CASSTRDSSYEQYF.

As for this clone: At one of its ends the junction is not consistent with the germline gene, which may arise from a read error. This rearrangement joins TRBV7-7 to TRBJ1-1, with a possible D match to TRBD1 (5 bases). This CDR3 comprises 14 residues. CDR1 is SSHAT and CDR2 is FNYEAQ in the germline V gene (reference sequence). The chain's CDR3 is CASSLWGVYTEAFF. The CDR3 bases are TGTGCTAGCAGCTTATGGGGGGTTTACACTGAAGCTTTCTTT.

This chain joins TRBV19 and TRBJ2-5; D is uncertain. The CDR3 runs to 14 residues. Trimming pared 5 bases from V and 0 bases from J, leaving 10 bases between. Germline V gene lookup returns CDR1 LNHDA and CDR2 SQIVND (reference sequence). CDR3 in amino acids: CASSRSGYQETQYF. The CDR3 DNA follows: TGTGCCAGTAGTCGGTCAGGCTACCAAGAGACCCAGTACTTC.

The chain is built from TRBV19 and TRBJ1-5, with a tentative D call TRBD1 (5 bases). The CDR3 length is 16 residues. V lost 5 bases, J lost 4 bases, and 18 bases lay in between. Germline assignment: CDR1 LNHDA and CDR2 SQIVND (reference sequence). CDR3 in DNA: TGTGCCAGTAGTCTCCCCAGACAGTCTATTAATCAGCCCCAGCATTTT. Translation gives CASSLPRQSINQPQHF.

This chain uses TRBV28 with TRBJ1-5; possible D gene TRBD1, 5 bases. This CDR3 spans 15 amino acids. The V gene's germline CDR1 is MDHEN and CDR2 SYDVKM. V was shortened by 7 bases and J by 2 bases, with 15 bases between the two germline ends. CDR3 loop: CASTPRGGGNQPQHF. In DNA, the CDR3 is TGTGCCAGCACTCCACGGGGAGGGGGCAATCAGCCCCAGCATTTT.

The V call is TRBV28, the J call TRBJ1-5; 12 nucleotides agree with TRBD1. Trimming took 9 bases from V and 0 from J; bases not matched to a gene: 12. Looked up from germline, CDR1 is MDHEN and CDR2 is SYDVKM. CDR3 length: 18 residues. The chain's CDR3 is CASTSGTGGLYSNQPQHF. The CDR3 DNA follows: TGTGCCAGTACTTCCGGGACAGGGGGCCTTTATAGCAATCAGCCCCAGCATTTT.

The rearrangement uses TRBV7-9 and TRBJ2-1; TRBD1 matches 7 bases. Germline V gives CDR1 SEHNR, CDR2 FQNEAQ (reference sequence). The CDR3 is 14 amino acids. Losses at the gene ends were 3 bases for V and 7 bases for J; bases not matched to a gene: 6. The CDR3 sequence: CASSFGTVQNEQFF. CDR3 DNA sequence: TGTGCCAGCAGCTTCGGGACAGTCCAGAATGAGCAGTTCTTC.

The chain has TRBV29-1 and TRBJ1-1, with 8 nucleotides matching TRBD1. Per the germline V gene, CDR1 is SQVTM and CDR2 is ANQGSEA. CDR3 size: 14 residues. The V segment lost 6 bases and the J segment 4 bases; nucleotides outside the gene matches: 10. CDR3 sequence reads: CSVARRGLGTEAFF. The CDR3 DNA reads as TGCAGCGTGGCCCGCAGGGGGCTCGGCACTGAAGCTTTCTTT.

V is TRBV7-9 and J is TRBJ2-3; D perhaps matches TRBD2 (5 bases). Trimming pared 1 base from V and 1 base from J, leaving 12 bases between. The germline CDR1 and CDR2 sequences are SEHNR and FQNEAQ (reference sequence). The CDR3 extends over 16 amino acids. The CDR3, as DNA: TGTGCCAGCAGCTTAGGAGTGGGAGAGGGCACAGATACGCAGTATTTT. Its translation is CASSLGVGEGTDTQYF.